This entry describes one T cell receptor beta chain. This sample is drawn from a study of blood T cell repertoires in COVID-19. About the research overall: Specimens from acute and convalescent COVID-19 originated in the United States, Italy and Spain. T cells, B-cell-depleted T cells, or PBMCs supplied cDNA or gDNA.

In the study's own analysis: For nucleated cells, counts were estimated from reference gene primer amplification. Repertoires were generated with immunoSEQ multiplex PCR, while TCRdb's copy carries only in-frame clones and drops some. The D gene and trimming were derived from the DNA, and the V and J assignments and clone size from that table. Here the sample spans 160,000 or so clones, about four fifths being singletons. The ends lost 1 base at V and 10 bases at J; junction bases unmatched: 3. CDR1 LGHDT and CDR2 YNNKEL come from the germline V gene (reference sequence). The CDR3 has 12 residues. The source of this sequence is a woman of 80 years or more with acute or convalescent COVID-19. V and J are TRBV3-1 (or the pseudogene TRBV3-2) and TRBJ1-1, with 7 bases aligning to TRBD1. The specimen was peripheral blood. The CDR3 nucleotides read TGTGCCAGCAGCCAAGTGAGGGGGCGAGCTTTCTTT. Translating it yields CASSQVRGRAFF.